This T cell receptor beta chain was identified during a study of CD8 T cells in Susac syndrome. The wider study: At the time of blood draw, patients with Susac syndrome were therapy-naive, receiving corticosteroids, or receiving intravenous immunoglobulin alone.

Reverse transcription of about 0.5 to 1 ug RNA was carried out with random hexamers. MiXCR, run by TCRdb on the immunoSEQ multiplex PCR reads, gives a single entry per CDR3 protein. This sample has approximately 190,000 distinct CDR3 sequences, with 85% to 95% found just once. Germline lookup yields CDR1 MGHRA and CDR2 YSYEKL. V was pared by 4 bases and J by 6 bases, with 5 bases of the junction left unmatched. The CDR3 loop spans 14 amino acids. Negative isolation yielded CD8+ and CD4+ T cells; FACS enriched TEMRA cells. The chain recombines TRBV4-1 with TRBJ1-2, with 10 nucleotides matching TRBD1. This receptor was identified in a human donor with Susac syndrome. Sequenced material: CD8+ T cells from PBMCs. CDR3 loop: CASSLGQGENGYTF. DNA for the CDR3: TGCGCCAGCAGCCTCGGACAGGGGGAAAATGGCTACACCTTC.